Sequencing of this T cell receptor (beta chain) was carried out in a study of Ad26.COV2.S vaccination and SARS-CoV-2 variants. Study-level information: Once, or twice with 56 days between doses, Ad26.COV2.S was given intramuscularly.

In this sample, this clone turned up once. TCRdb keeps only in-frame clones here, not all; method: immunoSEQ multiplex PCR. The sample yields 300,000 to 350,000 clones, around four fifths seen once. Per germline, CDR1 MRHNA and CDR2 SNTAGT. The ends lost 7 bases at V and 2 bases at J; junction bases unmatched: 10. This CDR3 contains 17 residues. Indicated treatment: about 20 received Ad26.COV2.S at low or high dose, single or two shots; about 5 received placebo; per-sample allocation not given. All samples were drawn on day 63, counting from the first vaccine or placebo injection. This clonotype was obtained from a person between 18 and 65 years old who received the Ad26.COV2.S COVID-19 vaccine or a placebo. Material: peripheral blood, obtained in a trial of Ad26.COV2.S vaccine versus placebo. The gene calls are TRBV6-4 and TRBJ2-3, with 12 nucleotides matching TRBD2. The CDR3 nucleotides read TGTGCCAGCAAAACGAGACTAGCGGGGGTCCCCACAGATACGCAGTATTTT. This encodes CASKTRLAGVPTDTQYF.